The 20 T cell receptor beta chains given below trace back to one sample, sequenced in a study of T-cell reconstitution after alpha-beta-depleted transplantation in children. Unique molecular identifiers were incorporated during preparation of the TCRbeta library. Each CDR3 protein gets one entry after TCRdb re-called the PCR reads with MiXCR. This sample has about 110,000 distinct CDR3 sequences, with 9% to 12% found just once. The material was PBMCs, obtained before TCRalphabeta/CD19-depleted stem cell transplant. All receptors derive from a boy aged 2 to 9 with acute lymphoblastic leukemia, due to receive a stem cell transplant.

This clonotype was detected only a few times. The chain employs TRBV5-1 and TRBJ2-7; D unresolved. The V gene's germline CDR1 is SGHRS and CDR2 YFSETQ. This CDR3 has 13 residues. The ends were cut back, 2 bases at V and 4 bases at J, with 10 bases in the middle. CDR3 DNA: TGCGCCAGCAGCTTAAGAATTGGGTACGAGCAGTACTTC. Translated, it gives CASSLRIGYEQYF.

In this sample, this clonotype turned up many times. The rearrangement uses TRBV7-9 and TRBJ2-1; 9 nucleotides line up with TRBD2. CDR3 size: 14 residues. Germline lookup yields CDR1 SEHNR and CDR2 FQNEAQ (reference sequence). V was clipped by 2 bases and J by 4 bases; unmatched bases: 0. For the CDR3, the DNA is TGTGCCAGCAGCTTAACTAGCGGGTACAATGAGCAGTTCTTC. This codes for CASSLTSGYNEQFF.

This clonotype has more than one count but fewer than ten. The V call is TRBV20-1, the J call TRBJ2-7, with TRBD2 matching 11 bases. The CDR3 length is 16 residues. V shed 6 bases, J shed 0 bases, and the junction held 10 bases outside the gene matches. Germline V lookup: CDR1 DFQATT, CDR2 SNEGSKA (reference sequence). In nucleotides, the CDR3 is TGCAGTGCCCACGGGACTAGCGGAACCACCTCCTACGAGCAGTACTTC. It specifies CSAHGTSGTTSYEQYF.

The chain carries TRBV7-6 and TRBJ1-2, with D possibly TRBD1 on 5 matching bases. The V end was cut by 4 bases, the J end by 8 bases, with 14 bases between. This CDR3 spans 13 amino acids. Germline CDR1 reads SGHVS; CDR2 reads FNYEAQ. The CDR3 loop is CASSSRGGDGYTF. The CDR3 DNA reads TGTGCCAGCAGCTCTAGGGGTGGGGACGGCTACACCTTC.

This chain uses TRBV14 with TRBJ1-5; no definite D call. V was clipped by 4 bases and J by 2 bases, with 12 bases between them. There are 15 residues in the CDR3. Per the germline V gene, CDR1 is SGHDN and CDR2 is FVKESK. CDR3 region: CASSPRQLCNQPQHF. The CDR3 nucleotides are TGTGCCAGCAGCCCTCGGCAGCTCTGCAATCAGCCCCAGCATTTT.

This clonotype was picked up a small number of times. The genes are TRBV18 and TRBJ1-3; D is unresolved. Trimming pared 1 base from V and 0 bases from J, leaving 16 bases between. The length of the CDR3 is 18 residues. CDR1 is KGHSH and CDR2 is LQKENI in the germline V gene. The DNA for the CDR3 is TGTGCCAGCTCACCACGGCGGGCAGATCTTCTCTCTGGAAACACCATATATTTT. Translated: CASSPRRADLLSGNTIYF.

This clonotype was detected a few times. The V and J genes are TRBV5-1 and TRBJ2-1, with 9 bases lining up with TRBD2. This CDR3 region has 15 residues. Losses at the gene ends were 5 bases for V and 0 bases for J; bases not matched to a gene: 3. Per germline, CDR1 SGHRS and CDR2 YFSETQ. The CDR3 DNA reads TGCGCCAGCAGGGCTAGCGGGATCTCCTACAATGAGCAGTTCTTC. Translation gives CASRASGISYNEQFF.

There are a few counts of this clonotype. The chain couples TRBV6-1 to TRBJ2-7; a weak D match, TRBD2 (6 bases). V was pared by 5 bases and J by 7 bases, with 27 bases between. CDR1 MNHNS and CDR2 SASEGT come from the germline V gene. The CDR3 sequence is 17 residues long. CDR3: CASSLNSGGTFLVEQYF. CDR3 sequence (DNA): TGTGCCAGCAGTCTAAATTCCGGAGGGACGTTCCTAGTTGAGCAGTACTTC.

This clonotype has only one observation. V usage is TRBV30 and J usage is TRBJ2-3; D uncertain. V was cut by 3 bases and J by 6 bases, with 13 bases left in between. CDR1 is GTSNPN, CDR2 SVGIG, per germline (reference sequence). This CDR3 comprises 13 residues. The CDR3 region is CAWSEDLKDTQYF. CDR3 in DNA: TGTGCCTGGAGCGAGGACCTAAAGGATACGCAGTATTTT.

This clonotype was found many times. V gene TRBV27 combines with J gene TRBJ2-1, with a weak D call TRBD2 (5 bases). This CDR3 region has 16 residues. V dropped 6 bases and J dropped 5 bases, with 20 bases sitting between them. Germline CDR1 reads MNHEY; CDR2 reads SMNVEV (reference sequence). CDR3 protein: CASSPYPTGWNNEQFF. The CDR3 region has the DNA TGTGCCAGCAGCCCTTACCCAACGGGGTGGAACAATGAGCAGTTCTTC.

V gene TRBV2 combines with J gene TRBJ2-2; D is unresolved. The CDR3 sequence is 14 residues long. V gave up 1 base and J gave up 7 bases, with 10 bases separating them. Germline CDR1 SNHLY, CDR2 FYNNEI. The CDR3 bases are TGTGCCAGCAGTGAAGTTTCGTGGGGCGGGGAGCTGTTTTTT. Translated: CASSEVSWGGELFF.

This clonotype has just a few counts. The chain recombines TRBV5-1 with TRBJ2-1; perhaps TRBD2 as D (6 bases). Per germline, CDR1 SGHRS and CDR2 YFSETQ. This CDR3 has 18 amino acids. Deletions cut 4 bases from V and 5 bases from J, with 25 bases between. This chain's CDR3 is CASSTPRGSPQVHNEQFF. The CDR3 coding sequence is TGCGCCAGCAGCACCCCCCGGGGGAGCCCCCAGGTTCACAATGAGCAGTTCTTC.

This clonotype was observed a few times. The genes are TRBV7-3 and TRBJ1-2, with TRBD1 identical over 9 bases. Germline CDR1 and CDR2: SGHTA and FQGTGA. This CDR3 spans 16 amino acids. J gave up 6 bases and V 3 bases, and 11 bases lay outside the gene matches. CDR3 region: CASSLTPGQGSNGYTF. For the CDR3, the DNA is TGTGCCAGCAGCTTGACCCCGGGACAGGGAAGTAATGGCTACACCTTC.

This clonotype was counted a few times. This sequence joins TRBV12-3 or TRBV12-4 and TRBJ1-3; no clear D gene. Trimming took 6 bases from V and 0 from J, leaving 6 bases between them. CDR3 length: 13 amino acids. CDR3 protein: CASSFFSGNTIYF. DNA for the CDR3: TGTGCCAGCAGCTTCTTCTCTGGAAACACCATATATTTT.

This clonotype came up many times. The chain employs TRBV5-6 and TRBJ2-1, with D uncertain. V lost 5 bases and J 0 bases, leaving 15 bases between the germline ends. The CDR3 totals 16 residues. Germline lookup yields CDR1 SGHDT and CDR2 YYEEEE. CDR3 sequence (DNA): TGTGCCAGCAGAGTGAGGACCTCCAGCTCCTACAATGAGCAGTTCTTC. This encodes CASRVRTSSSYNEQFF.

CDR3 bases: TGTGCCAGCTCTACTACCTCCGGGACGTGGGCTTTCTTT. Its protein product is CASSTTSGTWAFF. The rearrangement joins TRBV6-1 to TRBJ1-1; D possibly corresponds to TRBD1 (5 bases). CDR3 length: 13 residues. CDR1 is MNHNS, CDR2 SASEGT, per germline. V shed 8 bases and J shed 11 bases, with 21 bases lying between them.

This clonotype has only a few counts. The chain uses TRBV20-1 and TRBJ2-1; 10 positions match TRBD2. The CDR3 consists of 14 residues. The trim removed 6 bases at V and 0 bases at J, leaving 2 bases unmatched. Germline loops: CDR1 DFQATT, CDR2 SNEGSKA (reference sequence). The chain's CDR3 is CSAIAGGSYNEQFF. In nucleotides, the CDR3 is TGCAGTGCCATAGCGGGGGGCTCCTACAATGAGCAGTTCTTC.

The rearrangement uses TRBV6-2 or TRBV6-3 and TRBJ1-5; D is ambiguous. The CDR3 runs 13 residues. Between the trimmed V and J ends, which lost 10 bases and 6 bases, there was a span of 16 bases. Germline V gene lookup returns CDR1 MNHEY and CDR2 SVGEGT. In nucleotides, the CDR3 is TGTGCCATTGGGCTGGCGGGATCTCAGCCCCAGCATTTT. It encodes CAIGLAGSQPQHF.

In its sample, this clonotype was seen many times. The gene calls are TRBV2 and TRBJ2-4, with D unresolved. V gave up 5 bases and J gave up 7 bases, with 6 bases separating them. The CDR3 is 11 residues long. Germline loops: CDR1 SNHLY, CDR2 FYNNEI. The CDR3 bases are TGTGCCAGCAGTTACACGAACATTCAGTACTTC. Translation: CASSYTNIQYF.

This chain uses TRBV20-1 with TRBJ2-7; TRBD2 matches at 8 bases. This CDR3 region has 14 residues. The V gene's germline CDR1 is DFQATT and CDR2 SNEGSKA (reference sequence). The trim removed 0 bases at V and 9 bases at J, leaving 10 bases unmatched. DNA of the CDR3: TGCAGTGCTAGAGATCCAATAGCGGGATTCGGGCAGTACTTC. Translated: CSARDPIAGFGQYF.